The rows below give T cell receptor beta chains drawn from one sample of a study of PD-L1 blockade in urothelial cancer. This table comes from immunoSEQ multiplex PCR, and its TCRdb copy is limited to in-frame clones, with some not included. The profile covers 71,000 or so clones, with approximately 91% appearing a single time and approximately 3.2% taken by the ten largest. Sequences were derived from PBMCs, sampled around atezolizumab (anti-PD-L1) treatment. The receptors come from a man aged 60 to 69 with urothelial cancer. The CDR3 runs from the conserved cysteine through the conserved F or W. The order of the fields is CDR3 length, J gene, V gene, CDR3 protein.

CDR3 length: 11
J gene: TRBJ1-2
V gene: TRBV20-1
CDR3 protein: CSAREGGGYTF

CDR3 length: 16
J gene: TRBJ2-5
V gene: TRBV4-3
CDR3 protein: CASSPRLWGALETQYF

CDR3 length: 14
J gene: TRBJ2-7
V gene: TRBV5-5
CDR3 protein: CASSLRQTLYEQYF

CDR3 length: 15
J gene: TRBJ2-7
V gene: TRBV9
CDR3 protein: CASSATAGLLYEQYF

CDR3 length: 13
J gene: TRBJ1-2
V gene: TRBV12-5
CDR3 protein: CASGLVPGDGYTF

CDR3 length: 14
J gene: TRBJ1-1
V gene: TRBV6-1
CDR3 protein: CASRKTGTNTEAFF

CDR3 length: 14
J gene: TRBJ2-3
V gene: TRBV9
CDR3 protein: CASSASVSTDTQYF

CDR3 length: 16
J gene: TRBJ1-2
V gene: TRBV7-2
CDR3 protein: CASSLAPTRINYGYTF

CDR3 length: 15
J gene: TRBJ2-7
V gene: TRBV10-3
CDR3 protein: CATERGTSGNYEQYF

CDR3 length: 14
J gene: TRBJ1-6
V gene: TRBV18
CDR3 protein: CASSTDQGASPLHF

CDR3 length: 18
J gene: TRBJ2-5
V gene: TRBV12-5
CDR3 protein: CASGLVIFGTSKQETQYF

CDR3 length: 14
J gene: TRBJ1-4
V gene: TRBV28
CDR3 protein: CASCGGVTNEKLFF

CDR3 length: 16
J gene: TRBJ1-5
V gene: TRBV4-3
CDR3 protein: CASSQEPGSGNQPQHF

CDR3 length: 13
J gene: TRBJ2-2
V gene: TRBV5-4
CDR3 protein: CASSLFRVGELFF

CDR3 length: 15
J gene: TRBJ2-7
V gene: TRBV7-9
CDR3 protein: CASSLGTGNYYEQYF

CDR3 length: 15
J gene: TRBJ1-5
V gene: TRBV5-1
CDR3 protein: CASSPKTGGDQPQHF

CDR3 length: 15
J gene: TRBJ2-1
V gene: TRBV11-2
CDR3 protein: CASSAPAGQGIVWFF

CDR3 length: 15
J gene: TRBJ2-7
V gene: TRBV5-1
CDR3 protein: CASSLASGKIEAFDF

CDR3 length: 14
J gene: TRBJ1-3
V gene: TRBV7-2
CDR3 protein: CASSLGPTGNTIYF

CDR3 length: 14
J gene: TRBJ1-1
V gene: TRBV6-1
CDR3 protein: CASSYDRGSTEAFF

CDR3 length: 17
J gene: TRBJ2-1
V gene: TRBV29-1
CDR3 protein: CSVEGIVAGDAYNEQFF

CDR3 length: 15
J gene: TRBJ1-1
V gene: TRBV6-5
CDR3 protein: CASSYRPAGGKEAFF

CDR3 length: 15
J gene: TRBJ1-5
V gene: TRBV28
CDR3 protein: CASTFPGMGNQPQHF

CDR3 length: 15
J gene: TRBJ2-2
V gene: TRBV19
CDR3 protein: CASSSRDRGPGELFF

CDR3 length: 11
J gene: TRBJ1-5
V gene: TRBV6-1
CDR3 protein: CASSGQGAEHF

CDR3 length: 14
J gene: TRBJ1-1
V gene: TRBV5-4
CDR3 protein: CASSLAGVRTEAFF